Shown below are 5 T cell receptor beta chains from a single sample sequenced in a study of monozygotic twins with inflammatory bowel disease. After re-calling the 5' RACE reads, TCRdb lists one entry per CDR3 protein, DNA absent. In all, the sample yields 110,000 or so distinct CDR3 sequences. The sequencing sample was made of blood. The receptor source for this set is a human donor with ulcerative colitis or Crohn's disease, or a healthy co-twin of an affected twin (not recorded which).

This rearrangement joins TRBV18 to TRBJ2-1; TCRdb names TRBD2, which stays unverified in the absence of DNA. The CDR3 length is 14 residues. The germline gives CDR1 KGHSH, CDR2 LQKENI. This CDR3 is CASSLGGREYEQFF.

V usage is TRBV18 and J usage is TRBJ1-1. Germline assignment: CDR1 KGHSH and CDR2 LQKENI. The CDR3 is 14 amino acids. The CDR3 protein is CASSPSTENTEAFF.

This chain connects TRBV20-1 to TRBJ2-2; TCRdb's assignment of TRBD2 cannot be checked, as there is no DNA. This CDR3 region has 14 residues. Germline CDR1 and CDR2: DFQATT and SNEGSKA (reference sequence). The CDR3 protein is CSARVGGSTGELFF.

The chain uses TRBV12-3 or TRBV12-4 and TRBJ1-2. CDR3 size: 14 residues. This CDR3 reads CASSPLGGGYGYTF.

This chain's CDR3 is CASSVSTGPTGELFF. The chain links TRBV9 to TRBJ2-2; TCRdb calls TRBD1, which cannot be checked without DNA. The CDR3 extends over 15 amino acids. Germline CDR1 SGDLS, CDR2 YYNGEE.